Included here is one T cell receptor (beta chain) sequence, with context. These data belong to a study of blood T cell repertoires in COVID-19. Study background: T cells, B-cell-depleted T cells, or PBMCs supplied cDNA or gDNA.

Profiled with immunoSEQ multiplex PCR; TCRdb holds only in-frame clones, not every one. The sample carries about 200,000 clones, about 86% recorded once. The specimen sequenced was peripheral blood. This clonotype was sampled from a woman in her 70s with acute or convalescent COVID-19.

CDR3 sequence reads: CASSLGGRGAEAFF. Here the CDR3 DNA reads TGTGCCAGCAGCTTGGGGGGCAGGGGCGCTGAAGCTTTCTTT. V usage is TRBV5-6 and J usage is TRBJ1-1, with D perhaps matching TRBD1 (6 bases). Trimming took 0 bases from V and 6 from J, leaving 12 bases between them. Germline lookup yields CDR1 SGHDT and CDR2 YYEEEE. This CDR3 is 14 amino acids long.